The 13 T cell receptor beta chains listed next were all sequenced from one sample in a study of blood T cell repertoires in COVID-19. Generated by immunoSEQ multiplex PCR, the TCRdb table keeps only in-frame clones and is missing some. The sample lists some 130,000 clones; 60% to 75% were seen once. The specimen sequenced was peripheral blood. Receptors originate from a woman aged 70 to 79 with acute or convalescent COVID-19.

V usage is TRBV30 and J usage is TRBJ2-1; 8 bases are shared with TRBD1. Per germline, CDR1 GTSNPN and CDR2 SVGIG (reference sequence). The CDR3 runs to 15 residues. The V segment lost 5 bases and the J segment 1 base; nucleotides outside the gene matches: 7. For the CDR3, the DNA is TGTGCCTGGGACAGGGGAAGGGGGTCCTACAATGAGCAGTTCTTC. Protein: CAWDRGRGSYNEQFF.

This chain uses TRBV12-3 or TRBV12-4 with TRBJ2-5, with D uncertain. V lost 5 bases and J lost 7, with 11 bases in between. The CDR3 runs to 12 residues. The CDR3 DNA sequence: TGTGCCAGCAGTCCCTCCCCCAGGACCCAGTACTTC. Protein: CASSPSPRTQYF.

This clone was detected only once. The rearrangement joins TRBV7-9 to TRBJ2-1, with a weak D call TRBD2 (6 bases). The length of the CDR3 is 15 residues. CDR1 and CDR2 from the germline V gene are SEHNR and FQNEAQ (reference sequence). V lost 5 bases, J lost 5 bases, and 16 bases lay in between. The CDR3 protein is CASSQKVGGNNEQFF. The CDR3, as DNA: TGTGCCAGCAGCCAGAAGGTTGGGGGGAACAATGAGCAGTTCTTC.

The rearrangement joins TRBV4-1 to TRBJ1-5, with 8 bases identical to TRBD1. Trimming at V came to 2 bases and at J to 3 bases, leaving 6 bases not matched to a gene. The germline CDR1 and CDR2 sequences are MGHRA and YSYEKL. The CDR3 sequence is 16 residues long. The CDR3 sequence: CASSQTGGGPNQPQHF. DNA for the CDR3: TGCGCCAGCAGCCAAACAGGGGGAGGACCCAATCAGCCCCAGCATTTT.

In this sample, this clone turned up once. This chain connects TRBV6-5 to TRBJ1-2, with no clear D. Germline values: CDR1 MNHEY, CDR2 SVGAGI. With 0 bases removed from V and 3 bases from J, the gap between germline ends came to 11 bases. CDR3 length equals 15 residues. The CDR3: CASSYSRGMHYGYTF. CDR3 DNA: TGTGCCAGCAGTTACTCGCGAGGTATGCACTATGGCTACACCTTC.

V usage is TRBV10-2 and J usage is TRBJ1-1, with D possibly matching TRBD1 (6 bases). Germline lookup yields CDR1 WSHSY and CDR2 SAAADI. The V end lost 2 bases, the J end lost 4 bases, and 11 bases lay between the germline ends. The CDR3 is made up of 14 amino acids. The CDR3 is CASSEQGWATEAFF. For the CDR3, the DNA is TGCGCCAGCAGTGAGCAGGGGTGGGCCACTGAAGCTTTCTTT.

The V and J genes are TRBV28 and TRBJ1-4, with 9 bases identical to TRBD1. The ends lost 2 bases at V and 7 bases at J; junction bases unmatched: 8. This CDR3 contains 16 residues. In germline, CDR1 is MDHEN, CDR2 SYDVKM. The CDR3 loop reads CASSLPVQGAGEKLFF. The DNA for the CDR3 is TGTGCCAGCAGTTTACCCGTACAGGGGGCTGGTGAAAAACTGTTTTTT.

V and J are TRBV18 and TRBJ1-1; 10 positions agree with TRBD1. Trimming removed 4 bases from V and 0 bases from J; junction bases left unmatched: 2. CDR3 length: 15 residues. Germline V gene sequence: CDR1 KGHSH, CDR2 LQKENI. CDR3 sequence: CASSLGQGMNTEAFF. The CDR3 DNA is TGTGCCAGCTCACTGGGACAGGGGATGAACACTGAAGCTTTCTTT.

The chain is built from TRBV9 and TRBJ1-2; TRBD1 aligns across 9 bases. V shed 0 bases, J shed 4 bases, and the junction held 13 bases outside the gene matches. The CDR3 length is 18 residues. CDR1 is SGDLS and CDR2 is YYNGEE in the germline V gene. The CDR3 sequence: CASSVAGGQGGSGYGYTF. DNA for the CDR3: TGTGCCAGCAGCGTAGCTGGGGGACAGGGAGGTTCTGGCTATGGCTACACCTTC. Drawing the rest from reference TRBV9 and TRBJ1-2, the complete variable domain is DSGVTQTPKHLITATGQRVTLRCSPRSGDLSVYWYQQSLDQGLQFLIQYYNGEERAKGNILERFSAQQFPDLHSELNLSSLELGDSALYFCASSVAGGQGGSGYGYTFGSGTRLTVV.

The genes are TRBV6-5 and TRBJ2-7; 8 bases line up with TRBD1. V lost 5 bases, J lost 2 bases, and 2 bases stayed unmatched. Looked up from germline, CDR1 is MNHEY and CDR2 is SVGAGI. CDR3 length: 13 amino acids. As DNA, the CDR3 is TGTGCCAGCAGTACGGACAGGGCCTACGAGCAGTACTTC. It translates to CASSTDRAYEQYF.

The chain is built from TRBV6-5 and TRBJ2-7; 10 bases fit TRBD2. The V gene's germline CDR1 is MNHEY and CDR2 SVGAGI. This CDR3 is built from 15 residues. V shed 4 bases, J shed 0 bases, and the junction held 3 bases outside the gene matches. The CDR3 is CASSSGLADSYEQYF. CDR3 coding DNA: TGTGCCAGCAGTTCCGGACTAGCGGACTCCTACGAGCAGTACTTC.

The V gene is TRBV9, the J gene TRBJ2-1; D possibly corresponds to TRBD2 (6 bases). The CDR3 loop spans 14 amino acids. Germline values: CDR1 SGDLS, CDR2 YYNGEE. V lost 4 bases, J lost 9 bases, and 17 bases lay in between. The CDR3 here is CASSFGTLGGEQFF. The CDR3 coding sequence is TGTGCCAGCAGCTTCGGGACCCTGGGAGGTGAGCAGTTCTTC.

The chain joins TRBV27 to TRBJ1-4; no firm D call. From germline, CDR1 is MNHEY and CDR2 SMNVEV (reference sequence). V was clipped by 3 bases and J by 5 bases, with 13 bases between them. The CDR3 runs 15 residues. The CDR3 reads CASSFVPGLNEKLFF. In nucleotides, the CDR3 is TGTGCCAGCAGTTTTGTCCCCGGACTCAATGAAAAACTGTTTTTT. Complete variable domain (other parts from reference TRBV27 and TRBJ1-4): EAQVTQNPRYLITVTGKKLTVTCSQNMNHEYMSWYRQDPGLGLRQIYYSMNVEVTDKGDVPEGYKVSRKEKRNFPLILESPSPNQTSLYFCASSFVPGLNEKLFFGSGTQLSVL.